Below, 14 T cell receptor beta chains from the same sample are listed, as sequenced in a study of siplizumab effects on memory and regulatory T cells. Here immunoSEQ multiplex PCR was the method, and the copy in TCRdb shows in-frame clones only, minus some. The data contain about 50,000 clones, 87% of them seen just once; the ten biggest clones take up less than 0.35%. Sequenced material: naive CD8+ T cells sorted from blood. These receptors were taken from a human donor in good health.

This clone was found a few times. The chain couples TRBV15 to TRBJ2-7; 7 positions agree with TRBD1. The germline V gene has CDR1 LNHNV and CDR2 YYDKDF (reference sequence). With V trimmed by 3 bases and J by 1 base, 3 bases remained unmatched. The CDR3 consists of 14 residues. Here the CDR3 reads CATSSYRGSYEQYF. The CDR3 region has the DNA TGTGCCACCAGCAGCTACAGGGGATCCTACGAGCAGTACTTC.

The J gene is TRBJ2-7, the V gene TRBV27, with 11 bases aligning to TRBD1. Trimming cost V 5 bases and J 3 bases; bases outside gene matches: 3. This CDR3 is 14 amino acids long. CDR1 is MNHEY and CDR2 is SMNVEV in the germline V gene (reference sequence). The DNA of the CDR3 is TGTGCCAGCAGTCCCGGGACAGGGGGCTACGAGCAGTACTTC. Protein: CASSPGTGGYEQYF.

The rearrangement joins TRBV2 to TRBJ1-4, with 9 bases lining up with TRBD1. Germline V gene lookup returns CDR1 SNHLY and CDR2 FYNNEI. This CDR3 contains 18 residues. The V gene end was trimmed by 6 bases and the J gene end by 4 bases; junction bases not matched to a gene: 15. The CDR3 DNA follows: TGTGCCAGCAGCGCCGGGACAGGGACCTTTCAAAGTAATGAAAAACTGTTTTTT. This codes for CASSAGTGTFQSNEKLFF.

This clone was counted once. The rearrangement links TRBV7-7 to TRBJ2-5; D is uncertain. The germline V gene encodes CDR1 SSHAT and CDR2 FNYEAQ (reference sequence). The V end lost 3 bases, the J end lost 5 bases, and 13 bases lay between the germline ends. This CDR3 contains 14 residues. CDR3 nucleotide sequence: TGTGCCAGCAGCTTTTTGGCTCCCTCGGAGACCCAGTACTTC. As protein: CASSFLAPSETQYF.

The V call is TRBV7-2, the J call TRBJ2-7, with D possibly TRBD2 on 5 matching bases. V was trimmed by 6 bases and J by 0 bases, leaving 15 bases between them. The CDR3 has 15 amino acids. CDR1 SGHTA and CDR2 FQGNSA come from the germline V gene. The CDR3 sequence is CASSSDWLNSYEQYF. The CDR3 coding sequence is TGTGCCAGCAGTTCGGACTGGCTGAACTCCTACGAGCAGTACTTC.

The J gene is TRBJ1-3, the V gene TRBV7-3; no clear D gene. The CDR3 has 13 amino acids. The ends were cut back, 5 bases at V and 4 bases at J, with 9 bases in the middle. Germline V CDR1 and CDR2: SGHTA, FQGTGA. The CDR3 nucleotides are TGTGCCAGCAGCCCACCGGGCGGAAACACCATATATTTT. Translated: CASSPPGGNTIYF.

The rearrangement uses TRBV5-1 and TRBJ1-1; D may be TRBD1 (6 bases). V was trimmed by 3 bases and J by 4 bases, leaving 16 bases between them. CDR3 length: 15 residues. Per germline, CDR1 SGHRS and CDR2 YFSETQ. Here the CDR3 reads CASSWPGEIGTEAFF. As DNA, the CDR3 is TGCGCCAGCAGCTGGCCAGGGGAGATCGGCACTGAAGCTTTCTTT. Full variable domain (outside the CDR3, taken from reference TRBV5-1 and TRBJ1-1): KAGVTQTPRYLIKTRGQQVTLSCSPISGHRSVSWYQQTPGQGLQFLFEYFSETQRNKGNFPGRFSGRQFSNSRSEMNVSTLELGDSALYLCASSWPGEIGTEAFFGQGTRLTVV.

V gene TRBV27 combines with J gene TRBJ1-5; D unresolved. CDR3 size: 15 residues. Between the trimmed V and J ends, which lost 5 bases and 0 bases, there was a span of 11 bases. Per the germline V gene, CDR1 is MNHEY and CDR2 is SMNVEV (reference sequence). DNA for the CDR3: TGTGCCAGCAGTCCAAGCCGGTTTAGCAATCAGCCCCAGCATTTT. Translating it yields CASSPSRFSNQPQHF.

V and J are TRBV4-1 and TRBJ1-5; D is ambiguous. V was pared by 0 bases and J by 11 bases, with 20 bases between. Per the germline V gene, CDR1 is MGHRA and CDR2 is YSYEKL. The CDR3 has 16 residues. The CDR3 DNA sequence: TGCGCCAGCAGCCAAGATGTAGGCCATCCCGCTAGGGCCCAGCATTTT. Encoded protein: CASSQDVGHPARAQHF.

The chain uses TRBV27 and TRBJ2-7; 7 bases are shared with TRBD1. V shed 5 bases, J shed 1 base, and the junction held 2 bases outside the gene matches. CDR3 length: 13 amino acids. CDR1 and CDR2 (germline): MNHEY, SMNVEV (reference sequence). CDR3 in amino acids: CASSDRASYEQYF. The CDR3 DNA reads as TGTGCCAGCAGTGACAGGGCTTCCTACGAGCAGTACTTC.

Worth noting for this clone: The junction shows a germline mismatch at one end, possibly a read error. DNA of the CDR3: TGTGCCAACAGTGTCTCCCCTCTCACGGGTCAGTTCTTC. Amino acid sequence: CANSVSPLTGQFF. J is TRBJ2-1 and V is TRBV2; no reliable D call. The CDR3 runs 13 residues. Looked up from germline, CDR1 is SNHLY and CDR2 is FYNNEI.

This clone has just one count. This chain links TRBV6-4 with TRBJ1-6; D possibly corresponds to TRBD1 (6 bases). Trimming pared 7 bases from V and 10 bases from J, leaving 20 bases between. The CDR3 is 15 residues long. The germline CDR1 and CDR2 sequences are MRHNA and SNTAGT. The CDR3 coding sequence is TGTGCCAGCAACCCCGGACAGAGAAATTTGTCACCCCTCCACTTT. Translation gives CASNPGQRNLSPLHF.

CDR3 loop: CASSDPSGSNNEQFF. DNA of the CDR3: TGTGCCAGCAGCGACCCTAGCGGGAGCAACAATGAGCAGTTCTTC. The J gene is TRBJ2-1, the V gene TRBV5-4, with 10 positions matching TRBD2. Looked up from germline, CDR1 is SGHNT and CDR2 is YYREEE (reference sequence). The ends lost 4 bases at V and 5 bases at J; junction bases unmatched: 6. The CDR3 covers 15 residues.

This clone showed up just once. The V and J genes are TRBV13 and TRBJ2-2; D perhaps matches TRBD1 (5 bases). Germline V gene data show CDR1 as PRHDT and CDR2 as FYEKMQ (reference sequence). Trimming took 1 base from V and 6 from J, leaving 15 bases between them. The CDR3 loop spans 16 amino acids. CDR3 protein: CASSLVLEGVPGELFF. The CDR3, as DNA: TGTGCCAGCAGCTTAGTGCTTGAAGGGGTGCCCGGGGAGCTGTTTTTT.